These T cell receptor beta chains were read from a single sample in a study of shared clonotypes between healthy human individuals. Assay: immunoSEQ multiplex PCR; the TCRdb copy retains only in-frame clones and omits some. The data show about 490,000 clones, about 85% seen once. The specimen sequenced was PBMCs. These receptors were taken from a woman aged 40 to 50 in good health. Some clones in this sample may be carry-over from other donors' samples. The conserved cysteine and the conserved F or W are not part of the CDR3 here. Not every row has a clone size; where given, it reads once, few, many or a size class.

j_call	v_call	clone_size	cdr3_aa
TRBJ2-1	TRBV11-2	-	ASRWWTGGQF
TRBJ2-4	TRBV20-1	-	SARSGTIQY
TRBJ2-3	TRBV29-1	-	SVTTGMNADTQY
TRBJ2-7	TRBV5-1	-	ASSFLGGTYEQY
TRBJ1-5	TRBV4-2	-	ASSPRTWDQPQH
TRBJ2-4	TRBV28	-	ASSPQGEIAKNIQY
TRBJ2-1	TRBV28	-	ASSRVRPEQF
TRBJ2-5	TRBV15	-	ATSRVRDIPPGTQY
TRBJ2-7	TRBV9	-	ASSVEIKGYEQY
TRBJ2-1	TRBV18	-	ASSDRGGMNEQF
TRBJ2-3	TRBV9	-	ASSIRPDRADTQY
TRBJ2-5	TRBV10-3	-	ATGRDNQETQY
TRBJ1-5	TRBV5-1	few	ASSLDGDYQPQH
TRBJ2-3	TRBV19	-	ASSALTPQSTDTQY
TRBJ1-3	TRBV14	-	ASSQVVGFSGNTIY